This passage covers 29 T cell receptor beta chains from one sample sequenced in a study of blood T cell repertoires in COVID-19. The data were produced by immunoSEQ multiplex PCR, yet TCRdb's version contains in-frame clones alone and is incomplete. The sample has 200,000 to 250,000 clones, 70% to 85% seen once. The material sequenced was peripheral blood. The receptors originated from an elderly woman with COVID-19, enrolled during active disease.

This clone was seen once. The chain is built from TRBV5-1 and TRBJ2-1, with TRBD1 matching 11 bases. The germline V gene encodes CDR1 SGHRS and CDR2 YFSETQ. V lost 1 base to trimming and J lost 7 bases; unmatched junction nucleotides: 4. The CDR3 runs 15 residues. CDR3: CASSLWDRGSNEQFF. CDR3 sequence (DNA): TGCGCCAGCAGCTTGTGGGACAGGGGGTCAAATGAGCAGTTCTTC.

The V gene is TRBV7-6, the J gene TRBJ2-7; weak D call: TRBD2 (6 bases). Germline CDR1 reads SGHVS; CDR2 reads FNYEAQ. The CDR3 covers 15 residues. V was pared by 3 bases and J by 2 bases, with 14 bases between. DNA of the CDR3: TGTGCCAGCAGCTTGGGGCTAGCGCCTACCTACGAGCAGTACTTC. Protein sequence: CASSLGLAPTYEQYF.

The chain uses TRBV5-8 and TRBJ1-3, with D uncertain. The CDR3 covers 16 residues. CDR1 is SGHTS and CDR2 is YDEGEE in the germline V gene. Trimming removed 2 bases from V and 0 bases from J, with 12 bases in between. In DNA form, the CDR3 reads TGTGCCAGCAGCTTAGGGAGGCTAGACTCTGGAAACACCATATATTTT. Protein product: CASSLGRLDSGNTIYF.

This chain uses TRBV29-1 with TRBJ1-2, with 10 positions matching TRBD1. Germline V gene lookup returns CDR1 SQVTM and CDR2 ANQGSEA. The CDR3 totals 18 residues. V dropped 2 bases and J dropped 5; count of bases not matched to a gene: 17. The CDR3 DNA sequence: TGCAGCGTTGAACGCCCTTCGGGACAGGGGATTGGAAGATATGGCTACACCTTC. Protein product: CSVERPSGQGIGRYGYTF.

This chain uses TRBV2 with TRBJ2-1; 9 positions agree with TRBD2. The CDR3 loop spans 16 amino acids. Looked up from germline, CDR1 is SNHLY and CDR2 is FYNNEI. After removal of 4 bases from V and 1 base from J, the junction contained 5 bases not matched to a gene. CDR3 coding DNA: TGTGCCAGCAGTGGGCTTAGCGGGAGATCCTACAATGAGCAGTTCTTC. Protein sequence: CASSGLSGRSYNEQFF. Together with reference TRBV2 and TRBJ2-1, the CDR3 gives the full variable domain: EPEVTQTPSHQVTQMGQEVILRCVPISNHLYFYWYRQILGQKVEFLVSFYNNEISEKSEIFDDQFSVERPDGSNFTLKIRSTKLEDSAMYFCASSGLSGRSYNEQFFGPGTRLTVL.

The rearrangement uses TRBV3-1 (or the pseudogene TRBV3-2) and TRBJ1-6, with unresolved D. Per germline, CDR1 LGHDT and CDR2 YNNKEL (reference sequence). This CDR3 is built from 16 residues. The germline V and J ends were trimmed by 1 base and 7 bases, with 14 bases remaining between them. The CDR3 DNA is TGTGCCAGCAGCCAAGCGGGGAGGCAAGGGAATTCACCCCTCCACTTT. Amino acid sequence: CASSQAGRQGNSPLHF.

The chain combines TRBV6-1 with TRBJ1-5; D is uncertain. CDR3 length equals 13 residues. V lost 3 bases, J lost 6 bases, and 9 bases lay in between. CDR1 and CDR2 (germline): MNHNS, SASEGT. The CDR3 DNA sequence: TGTGCCAGCAGTGAGCGGGCCGGTCAGCCCCAGCATTTT. Protein sequence: CASSERAGQPQHF.

CDR3 protein: CASSSATGRPGEQYF. The CDR3, as DNA: TGTGCCAGCTCATCCGCGACAGGGCGCCCTGGCGAGCAGTACTTC. This chain joins TRBV18 and TRBJ2-7, with 7 bases fitting TRBD1. CDR1 KGHSH and CDR2 LQKENI come from the germline V gene. V shed 5 bases and J 6 bases; nucleotides not matched to a gene: 13. CDR3 length: 15 amino acids.

The CDR3 sequence: CASSFGQGALNQPQHF. The CDR3 DNA is TGCGCCAGCAGCTTCGGGCAGGGGGCCCTCAATCAGCCCCAGCATTTT. The chain is built from TRBV5-1 and TRBJ1-5, with TRBD1 matching 8 bases. Germline loops: CDR1 SGHRS, CDR2 YFSETQ. V was pared by 2 bases and J by 3 bases, with 7 bases of the junction left unmatched. This CDR3 region has 16 residues.

This chain links TRBV18 with TRBJ1-4; D is unclear. Germline CDR1 reads KGHSH; CDR2 reads LQKENI. V was shortened by 0 bases and J by 0 bases, with 17 bases between the two germline ends. CDR3 size: 19 residues. CDR3 sequence: CASSPPNRPHQATNEKLFF. CDR3 nucleotide sequence: TGTGCCAGCTCACCACCAAACCGGCCTCACCAGGCAACTAATGAAAAACTGTTTTTT.

With respect to this clone: At the DNA level, this CDR3 is encoded by other sequences in the same sample as well. This chain joins TRBV2 and TRBJ2-7, with D possibly being TRBD2 (6 bases). The CDR3 loop spans 15 amino acids. V dropped 6 bases and J dropped 5 bases, with 20 bases sitting between them. CDR1 is SNHLY and CDR2 is FYNNEI in the germline V gene. This CDR3 reads CASSGAVGGPHEQYF. CDR3 bases: TGTGCCAGCAGCGGGGCGGTGGGGGGTCCCCACGAGCAGTACTTC. Filled out from reference TRBV2 and TRBJ2-7, the complete variable domain reads EPEVTQTPSHQVTQMGQEVILRCVPISNHLYFYWYRQILGQKVEFLVSFYNNEISEKSEIFDDQFSVERPDGSNFTLKIRSTKLEDSAMYFCASSGAVGGPHEQYFGPGTRLTVT.

This clone appeared once. The rearrangement uses TRBV11-2 and TRBJ2-7, with a tentative D call TRBD1 (6 bases). This CDR3 has 14 residues. The germline V gene encodes CDR1 SGHAT and CDR2 FQNNGV. V was shortened by 1 base and J by 4 bases, with 11 bases between the two germline ends. The CDR3 region has the DNA TGTGCCAGCAGCTTAGTCAGGGGTGCGTACGAGCAGTACTTC. The encoded protein is CASSLVRGAYEQYF.

This chain joins TRBV5-1 and TRBJ2-1, with 13 bases matching TRBD2. Germline-derived CDR1 and CDR2 are SGHRS and YFSETQ. The CDR3 runs 14 residues. V lost 4 bases, J lost 9 bases, and 4 bases stayed unmatched. The CDR3 protein is CASSPGTSGVEQFF. Here the CDR3 DNA reads TGCGCCAGCAGCCCAGGGACTAGCGGGGTTGAGCAGTTCTTC.

This chain uses TRBV5-4 with TRBJ2-7, with a weak D call TRBD1 (6 bases). The CDR3 contains 15 residues. Trimming cost V 4 bases and J 2 bases, with 16 bases left between them. The germline CDR1 and CDR2 sequences are SGHNT and YYREEE (reference sequence). The CDR3 DNA is TGTGCCAGCAGCCCCCAGGGTAGGGGGACCTACGAGCAGTACTTC. Translated: CASSPQGRGTYEQYF.

V and J are TRBV7-2 and TRBJ1-6, with a weak D call TRBD1 (5 bases). This CDR3 region has 14 residues. Trimming cost V 5 bases and J 8 bases, with 13 bases left between them. In germline, CDR1 is SGHTA, CDR2 FQGNSA. In DNA form, the CDR3 reads TGTGCCAGCAGCGTAGAAAGACAGTATTCACCCCTCCACTTT. Amino acids: CASSVERQYSPLHF.

This chain connects TRBV7-8 to TRBJ2-6; possibly TRBD1 for D (6 bases). Germline CDR1 is SGHVS and CDR2 is FQNEAQ. CDR3 length: 18 amino acids. V lost 1 base and J lost 0, with 13 bases in between. CDR3 in DNA: TGTGCCAGCAGCTTAGTCACTGGGGGCAGCTCTGGGGCCAACGTCCTGACTTTC. Amino acid sequence: CASSLVTGGSSGANVLTF.

This chain joins TRBV14 and TRBJ1-5; no clear D gene. V was trimmed by 3 bases and J by 9 bases, leaving 21 bases between them. Germline-derived CDR1 and CDR2 are SGHDN and FVKESK. CDR3 size: 16 residues. As DNA, the CDR3 is TGTGCCAGCAGCCAGACTCCCGACCGCGCAACGCGGCCCCAGCATTTT. Its protein product is CASSQTPDRATRPQHF.

The chain links TRBV7-3 to TRBJ1-1; D is unclear. The germline gives CDR1 SGHTA, CDR2 FQGTGA. The CDR3 sequence is 13 residues long. V lost 1 base and J lost 4, with 7 bases in between. CDR3 sequence: CASSLRRGTEAFF. The CDR3, as DNA: TGTGCCAGCAGCTTAAGGCGGGGCACTGAAGCTTTCTTT.

The CDR3 DNA is TGTGCCAGCTCACCTTCCGGGGATGGCTACACCTTC. It yields the protein CASSPSGDGYTF. The genes are TRBV18 and TRBJ1-2; D remains unclear. V was shortened by 3 bases and J by 6 bases, with 8 bases between the two germline ends. CDR1 and CDR2 (germline): KGHSH, LQKENI. This CDR3 has 12 amino acids.

This chain uses TRBV19 with TRBJ2-7, with 8 nucleotides matching TRBD2. The V and J ends lost 9 bases and 4 bases, in that order; junction bases with no gene match: 5. Germline V CDR1 and CDR2: LNHDA, SQIVND (reference sequence). The CDR3 totals 12 residues. The CDR3 region is CASGAGGYEQYF. The CDR3 DNA sequence: TGTGCCAGCGGGGCGGGGGGATACGAGCAGTACTTC.

V and J are TRBV5-4 and TRBJ2-1; D is perhaps TRBD1 (7 bases). The CDR3 consists of 15 residues. Trimming cost V 3 bases and J 5 bases, with 15 bases left between them. Germline assignment: CDR1 SGHNT and CDR2 YYREEE (reference sequence). CDR3 coding DNA: TGTGCCAGCAGCTGGGGAGGACAGGTGAACAATGAGCAGTTCTTC. Protein: CASSWGGQVNNEQFF.

In this sample, this clone turned up a few times. V gene TRBV2 combines with J gene TRBJ2-7, with 8 positions matching TRBD1. Germline lookup yields CDR1 SNHLY and CDR2 FYNNEI. Unmatched junction bases numbered 4, after V lost 11 bases and J lost 1 base. CDR3 length: 12 residues. The DNA for the CDR3 is TGTGCCGGAGGACAGGGTTCCTACGAGCAGTACTTC. Translating gives CAGGQGSYEQYF.

The rearrangement links TRBV11-2 to TRBJ2-1; D may be TRBD2 (5 bases). V lost 5 bases and J lost 3, with 17 bases in between. The V gene's germline CDR1 is SGHAT and CDR2 FQNNGV. CDR3 size: 16 residues. The CDR3 DNA reads as TGTGCCAGCAGCCCCCGTGCTCGCGGAGGCTACAATGAGCAGTTCTTC. It is translated as CASSPRARGGYNEQFF.

This clone showed up just a few times. Within the sample, other DNA sequences also encode this same CDR3. The chain employs TRBV2 and TRBJ1-2; D gene uncertain. Germline assignment: CDR1 SNHLY and CDR2 FYNNEI. Trimming took 3 bases from V and 1 from J, leaving 3 bases between them. This CDR3 spans 12 amino acids. The CDR3 DNA reads as TGTGCCAGCAGTGACCGTAACTATGGCTACACCTTC. Translation: CASSDRNYGYTF.

This sequence joins TRBV5-1 and TRBJ1-5, with TRBD1 matching over 7 bases. The germline CDR1 and CDR2 sequences are SGHRS and YFSETQ. This CDR3 contains 15 residues. J was trimmed by 2 bases and V by 4 bases; bases with no gene match: 6. As DNA, the CDR3 is TGCGCCAGCAGCGCCTCCGGGACAGGCAATCAGCCCCAGCATTTT. It yields the protein CASSASGTGNQPQHF.

This clone has only one observation. V usage is TRBV9 and J usage is TRBJ1-2, with D maybe TRBD1 (5 bases). Trimming removed 0 bases at V and 4 bases at J, with 10 bases between. The length of the CDR3 is 14 residues. In germline, CDR1 is SGDLS, CDR2 YYNGEE. The CDR3 DNA is TGTGCCAGCAGCGTAGGACAGACACCCTATGGCTACACCTTC. Residues: CASSVGQTPYGYTF.

This chain links TRBV18 with TRBJ2-1, with no clear D. Germline V lookup: CDR1 KGHSH, CDR2 LQKENI. This CDR3 region has 15 residues. The V and J ends lost 3 bases and 0 bases respectively, with 9 bases between them. CDR3 residues: CASSPPSFSYNEQFF. DNA for the CDR3: TGTGCCAGCTCACCTCCGAGTTTCTCCTACAATGAGCAGTTCTTC.

The chain links TRBV29-1 to TRBJ2-3, with D perhaps matching TRBD1 (5 bases). Trimming pared 5 bases from V and 4 bases from J, leaving 16 bases between. This CDR3 comprises 14 residues. Germline-derived CDR1 and CDR2 are SQVTM and ANQGSEA. For the CDR3, the DNA is TGCAGCGTTAGGGCAGGGCCCGGGCCAGATACGCAGTATTTT. It codes for CSVRAGPGPDTQYF.

The V and J genes are TRBV6-1 and TRBJ1-6; D is perhaps TRBD1 (5 bases). This CDR3 has 13 amino acids. Germline loops: CDR1 MNHNS, CDR2 SASEGT. The germline V and J ends were trimmed by 0 bases and 13 bases, with 10 bases remaining between them. The CDR3, as DNA: TGTGCCAGCAGTGAAGCGGGGGGAGGGCCCCTCCACTTT. Translating it yields CASSEAGGGPLHF.